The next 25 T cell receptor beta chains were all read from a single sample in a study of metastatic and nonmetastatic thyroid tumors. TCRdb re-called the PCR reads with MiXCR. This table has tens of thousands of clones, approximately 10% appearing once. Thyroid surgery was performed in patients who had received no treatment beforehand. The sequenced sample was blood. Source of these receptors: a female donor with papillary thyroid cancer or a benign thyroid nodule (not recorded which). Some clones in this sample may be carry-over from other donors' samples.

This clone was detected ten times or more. The CDR3 sequence: CASSARGGGGYEQYF. The CDR3 nucleotides are TGTGCCAGCAGCGCCCGGGGAGGGGGCGGCTACGAGCAGTACTTC. The chain has TRBV7-8 and TRBJ2-7; either TRBD1 or TRBD2 may fit D (7 bases each). The CDR3 covers 15 residues. The germline gives CDR1 SGHVS, CDR2 FQNEAQ. V lost 5 bases and J lost 3, with 17 bases in between. Full variable domain (missing parts from reference TRBV7-8 and TRBJ2-7): GAGVSQSPRYKVAKRGQDVALRCDPISGHVSLFWYQQALGQGPEFLTYFQNEAQLDKSGLPSDRFFAERPEGSVSTLKIQRTQQEDSAVYLCASSARGGGGYEQYFGPGTRLTVT.

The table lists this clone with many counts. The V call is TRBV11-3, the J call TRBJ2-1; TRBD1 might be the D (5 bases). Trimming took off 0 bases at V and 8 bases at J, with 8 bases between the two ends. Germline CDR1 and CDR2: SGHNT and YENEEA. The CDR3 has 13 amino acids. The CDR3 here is CASSLEPRDEQFF. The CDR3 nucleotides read TGTGCCAGCAGCTTAGAACCCAGGGATGAGCAGTTCTTC.

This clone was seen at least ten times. The CDR3 is CASSRSHFSAYGYTF. As DNA, the CDR3 is TGCGCCAGCAGCCGCTCCCATTTTTCGGCCTATGGCTACACCTTC. The rearrangement uses TRBV4-3 and TRBJ1-2; D remains unclear. There are 15 residues in the CDR3. The V end lost 4 bases, the J end lost 4 bases, and 16 bases lay between the germline ends. Germline values: CDR1 LGHNA, CDR2 YSLEER.

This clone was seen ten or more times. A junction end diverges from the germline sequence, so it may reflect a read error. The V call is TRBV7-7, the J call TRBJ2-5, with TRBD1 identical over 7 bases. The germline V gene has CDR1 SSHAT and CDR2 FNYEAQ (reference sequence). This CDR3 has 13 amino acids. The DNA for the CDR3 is TGTGCTAGCAGCCGGGGACAGCAAGAGACCCAGTACTTC. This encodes CASSRGQQETQYF.

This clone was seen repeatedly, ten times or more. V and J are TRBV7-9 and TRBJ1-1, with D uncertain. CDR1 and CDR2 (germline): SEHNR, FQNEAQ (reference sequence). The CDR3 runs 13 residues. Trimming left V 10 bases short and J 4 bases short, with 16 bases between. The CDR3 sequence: CATQRKIGTEAFF. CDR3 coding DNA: TGTGCCACTCAACGAAAGATTGGCACTGAAGCTTTCTTT.

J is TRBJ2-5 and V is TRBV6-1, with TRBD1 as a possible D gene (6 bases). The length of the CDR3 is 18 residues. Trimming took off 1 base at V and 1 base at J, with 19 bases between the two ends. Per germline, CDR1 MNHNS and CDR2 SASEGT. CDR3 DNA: TGTGCCAGCAGTGAAGGTCCCCCTACAGGGTTTTTCCAAGAGACCCAGTACTTC. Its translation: CASSEGPPTGFFQETQYF.

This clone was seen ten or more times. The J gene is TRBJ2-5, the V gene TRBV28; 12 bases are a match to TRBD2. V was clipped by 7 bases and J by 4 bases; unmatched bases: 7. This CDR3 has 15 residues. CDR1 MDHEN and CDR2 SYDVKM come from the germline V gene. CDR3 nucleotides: TGTGCCAGCAATACGGGACTAGCGGGTAGAGAGACCCAGTACTTC. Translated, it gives CASNTGLAGRETQYF.

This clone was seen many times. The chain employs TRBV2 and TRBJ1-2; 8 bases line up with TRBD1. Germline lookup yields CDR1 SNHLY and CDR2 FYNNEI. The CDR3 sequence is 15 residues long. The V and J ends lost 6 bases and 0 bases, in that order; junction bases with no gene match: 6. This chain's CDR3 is CASRVGTGSNYGYTF. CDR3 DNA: TGTGCCAGCAGGGTCGGGACAGGATCTAACTATGGCTACACCTTC.

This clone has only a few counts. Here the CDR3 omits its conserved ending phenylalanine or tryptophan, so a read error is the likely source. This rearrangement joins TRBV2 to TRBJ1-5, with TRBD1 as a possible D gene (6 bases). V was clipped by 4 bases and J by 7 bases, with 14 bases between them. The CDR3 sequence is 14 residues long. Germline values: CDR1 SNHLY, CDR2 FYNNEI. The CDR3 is CASSGLRGRQPQHS. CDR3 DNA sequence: TGTGCCAGCAGTGGGCTCAGGGGTAGACAGCCCCAGCATTCT.

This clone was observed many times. This chain's CDR3 is CAWSVQSFGVNTEAFF. In DNA, the CDR3 is TGTGCCTGGAGTGTACAATCGTTCGGGGTGAACACTGAAGCTTTCTTT. The V and J genes are TRBV30 and TRBJ1-1; D gene uncertain. V lost 0 bases and J 0 bases, leaving 14 bases between the germline ends. The CDR3 sequence is 16 residues long. Germline loops: CDR1 GTSNPN, CDR2 SVGIG (reference sequence).

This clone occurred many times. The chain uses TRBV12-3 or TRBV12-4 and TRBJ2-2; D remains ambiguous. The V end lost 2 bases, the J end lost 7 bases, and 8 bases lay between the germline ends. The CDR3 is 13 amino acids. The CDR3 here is CASSLILRGELFF. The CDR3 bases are TGTGCCAGCAGTTTAATATTACGCGGGGAGCTGTTTTTT.

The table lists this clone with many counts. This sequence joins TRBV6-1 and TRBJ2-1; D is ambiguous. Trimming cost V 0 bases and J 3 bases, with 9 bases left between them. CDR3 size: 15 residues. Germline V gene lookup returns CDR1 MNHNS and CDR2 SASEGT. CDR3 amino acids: CASSEAPLGYNEQFF. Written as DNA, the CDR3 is TGTGCCAGCAGTGAAGCCCCCTTAGGCTACAATGAGCAGTTCTTC.

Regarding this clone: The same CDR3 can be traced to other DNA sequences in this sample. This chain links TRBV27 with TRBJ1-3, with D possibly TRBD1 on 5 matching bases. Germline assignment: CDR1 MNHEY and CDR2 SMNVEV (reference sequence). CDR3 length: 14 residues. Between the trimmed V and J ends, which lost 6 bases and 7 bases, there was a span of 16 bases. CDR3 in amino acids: CASSTGGDGNTIYF. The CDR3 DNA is TGTGCCAGCAGCACAGGCGGCGATGGGAACACCATATATTTT.

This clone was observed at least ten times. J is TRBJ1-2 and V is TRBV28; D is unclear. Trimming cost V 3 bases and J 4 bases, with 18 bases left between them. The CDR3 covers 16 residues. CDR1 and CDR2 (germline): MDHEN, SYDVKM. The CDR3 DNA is TGTGCCAGCAGTTTCCCCGGGAAGGGAACGGCCTATGGCTACACCTTC. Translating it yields CASSFPGKGTAYGYTF.

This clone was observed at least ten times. CDR3 residues: CASSPLDGGQDDYGYTF. The CDR3 nucleotides read TGTGCCAGTAGTCCCCTAGACGGGGGGCAGGACGACTATGGCTACACCTTC. The chain joins TRBV19 to TRBJ1-2; TRBD1 might be the D (6 bases). Germline V gene data show CDR1 as LNHDA and CDR2 as SQIVND (reference sequence). The CDR3 totals 17 residues. V was cut by 5 bases and J by 3 bases, with 22 bases left in between. Together with reference TRBV19 and TRBJ1-2, the CDR3 gives the full variable domain: DGGITQSPKYLFRKEGQNVTLSCEQNLNHDAMYWYRQDPGQGLRLIYYSQIVNDFQKGDIAEGYSVSREKKESFPLTVTSAQKNPTAFYLCASSPLDGGQDDYGYTFGSGTRLTVV.

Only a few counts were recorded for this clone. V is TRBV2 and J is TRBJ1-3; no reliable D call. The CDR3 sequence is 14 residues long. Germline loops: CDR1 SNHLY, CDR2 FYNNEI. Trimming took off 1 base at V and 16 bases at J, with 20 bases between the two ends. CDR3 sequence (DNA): TGTGCCAGCAGTGAAGGGCCCTCTGGAAACAACATGTATTTT. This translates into CASSEGPSGNNMYF.

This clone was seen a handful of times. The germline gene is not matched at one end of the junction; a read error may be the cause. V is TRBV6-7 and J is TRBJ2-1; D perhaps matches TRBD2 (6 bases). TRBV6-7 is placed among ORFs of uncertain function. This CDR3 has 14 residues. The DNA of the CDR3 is TGTGCCAGCAGTTTCAGGAGGGCCACCCATGATCAGTTCTTC. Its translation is CASSFRRATHDQFF.

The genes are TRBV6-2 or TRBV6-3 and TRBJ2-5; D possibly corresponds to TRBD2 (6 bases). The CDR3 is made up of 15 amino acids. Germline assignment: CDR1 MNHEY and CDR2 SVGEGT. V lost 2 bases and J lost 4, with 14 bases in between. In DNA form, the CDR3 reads TGTGCCAGCAGTTACGTGGTAGCGGTAGCAGAGACCCAGTACTTC. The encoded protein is CASSYVVAVAETQYF.

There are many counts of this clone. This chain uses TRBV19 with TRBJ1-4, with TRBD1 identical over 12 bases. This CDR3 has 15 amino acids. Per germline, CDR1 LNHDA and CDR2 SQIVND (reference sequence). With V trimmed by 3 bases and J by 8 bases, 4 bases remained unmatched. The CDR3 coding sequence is TGTGCCAGTAGTATGATGGGGACAGGGGGCGAAAAACTGTTTTTT. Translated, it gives CASSMMGTGGEKLFF.

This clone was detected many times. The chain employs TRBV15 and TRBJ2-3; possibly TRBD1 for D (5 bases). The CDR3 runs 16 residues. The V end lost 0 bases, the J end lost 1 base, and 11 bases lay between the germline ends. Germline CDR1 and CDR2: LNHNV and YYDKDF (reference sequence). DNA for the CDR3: TGTGCCACCAGCAGAGATAGGCAGGGTGGCACAGATACGCAGTATTTT. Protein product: CATSRDRQGGTDTQYF.

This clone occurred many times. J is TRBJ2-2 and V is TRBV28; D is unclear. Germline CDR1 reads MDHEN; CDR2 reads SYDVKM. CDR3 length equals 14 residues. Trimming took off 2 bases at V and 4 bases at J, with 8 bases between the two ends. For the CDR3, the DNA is TGTGCCAGCAGTTTACACAGACTCACCGGGGAGCTGTTTTTT. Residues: CASSLHRLTGELFF.

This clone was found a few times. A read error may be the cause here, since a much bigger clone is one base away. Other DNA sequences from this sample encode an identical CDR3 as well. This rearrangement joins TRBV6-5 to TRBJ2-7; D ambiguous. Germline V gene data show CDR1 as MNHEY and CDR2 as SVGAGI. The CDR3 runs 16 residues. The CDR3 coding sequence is TGTGCCAGCAGCTACTCGATAGCTGGAGCCCCCTACGAGCAGTACTTC. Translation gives CASSYSIAGAPYEQYF.

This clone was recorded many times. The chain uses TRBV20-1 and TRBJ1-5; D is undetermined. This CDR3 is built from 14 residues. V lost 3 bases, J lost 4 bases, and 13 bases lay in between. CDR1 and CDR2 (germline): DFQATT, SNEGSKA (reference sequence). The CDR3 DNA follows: TGCAGTGCTAGGTCGGGAGCCATAAATCAGCCCCAGCATTTT. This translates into CSARSGAINQPQHF.

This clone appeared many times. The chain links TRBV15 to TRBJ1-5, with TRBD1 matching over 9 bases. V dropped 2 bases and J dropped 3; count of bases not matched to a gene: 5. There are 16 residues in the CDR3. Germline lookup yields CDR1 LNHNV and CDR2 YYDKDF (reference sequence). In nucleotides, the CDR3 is TGTGCCACCAGCAGATCCGGGACAGGGAACAATCAGCCCCAGCATTTT. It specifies CATSRSGTGNNQPQHF.

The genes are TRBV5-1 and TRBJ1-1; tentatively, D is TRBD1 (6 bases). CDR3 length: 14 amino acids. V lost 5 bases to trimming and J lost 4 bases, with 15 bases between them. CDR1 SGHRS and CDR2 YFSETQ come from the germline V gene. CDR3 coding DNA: TGCGCCAGCAGTGAGGGGGGGCGAAGCACTGAAGCTTTCTTT. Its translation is CASSEGGRSTEAFF.